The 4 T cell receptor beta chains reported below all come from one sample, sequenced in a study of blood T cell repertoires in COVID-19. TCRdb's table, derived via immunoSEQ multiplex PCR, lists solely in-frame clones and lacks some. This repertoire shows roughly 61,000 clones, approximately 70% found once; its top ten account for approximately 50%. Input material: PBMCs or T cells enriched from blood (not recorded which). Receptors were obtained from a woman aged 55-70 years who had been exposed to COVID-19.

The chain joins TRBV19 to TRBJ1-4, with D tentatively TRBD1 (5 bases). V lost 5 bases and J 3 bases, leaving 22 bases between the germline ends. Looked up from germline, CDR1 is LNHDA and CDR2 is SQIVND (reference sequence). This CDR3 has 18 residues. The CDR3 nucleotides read TGTGCCAGTAGTCTATACAGCGTCGGGGGGTCATCTAATGAAAAACTGTTTTTT. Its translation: CASSLYSVGGSSNEKLFF.

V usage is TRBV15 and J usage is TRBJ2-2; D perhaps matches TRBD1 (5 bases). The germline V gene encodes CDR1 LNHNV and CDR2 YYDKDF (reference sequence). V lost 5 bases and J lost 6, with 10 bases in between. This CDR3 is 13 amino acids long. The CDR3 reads CATSLQESGELFF. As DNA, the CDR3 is TGTGCCACCAGCCTACAGGAGTCCGGGGAGCTGTTTTTT. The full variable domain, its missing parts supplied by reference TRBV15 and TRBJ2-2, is DAMVIQNPRYQVTQFGKPVTLSCSQTLNHNVMYWYQQKSSQAPKLLFHYYDKDFNNEADTPDNFQSRRPNTSFCFLDIRSPGLGDTAMYLCATSLQESGELFFGEGSRLTVL.

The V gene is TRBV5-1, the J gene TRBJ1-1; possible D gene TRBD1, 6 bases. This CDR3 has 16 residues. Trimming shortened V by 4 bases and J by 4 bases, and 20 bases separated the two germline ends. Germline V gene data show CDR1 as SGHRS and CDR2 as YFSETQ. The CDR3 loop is CASSLRSGVRSTEAFF. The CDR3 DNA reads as TGCGCCAGCAGCCTTCGGTCAGGGGTTAGGAGCACTGAAGCTTTCTTT.

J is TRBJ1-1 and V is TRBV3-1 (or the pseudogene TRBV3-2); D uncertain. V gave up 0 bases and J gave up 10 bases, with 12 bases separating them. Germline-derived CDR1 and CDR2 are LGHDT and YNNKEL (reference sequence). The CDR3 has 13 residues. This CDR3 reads CASSQDRGFGAFF. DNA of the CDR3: TGTGCCAGCAGCCAAGATCGGGGTTTTGGAGCTTTCTTT.